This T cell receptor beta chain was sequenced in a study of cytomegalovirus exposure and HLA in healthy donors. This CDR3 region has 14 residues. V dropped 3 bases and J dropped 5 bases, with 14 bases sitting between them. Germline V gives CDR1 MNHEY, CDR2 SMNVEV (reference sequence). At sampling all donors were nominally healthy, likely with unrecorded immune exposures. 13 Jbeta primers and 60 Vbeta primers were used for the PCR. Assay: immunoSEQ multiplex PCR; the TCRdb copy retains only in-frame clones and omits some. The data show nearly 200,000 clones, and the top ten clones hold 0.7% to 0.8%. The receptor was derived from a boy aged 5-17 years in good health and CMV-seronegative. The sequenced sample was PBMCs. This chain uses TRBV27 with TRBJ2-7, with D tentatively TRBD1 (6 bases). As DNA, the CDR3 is TGTGCCAGCAGTTTGGGCAGGGGCGGGCACGAGCAGTACTTC. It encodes CASSLGRGGHEQYF.